This is a list of T cell receptor beta chains from one sample in a study of T cell changes during pregnancy in multiple sclerosis. The protocol was immunoSEQ multiplex PCR, while the TCRdb copy is restricted to in-frame clones and leaves out a portion. The top ten clones hold about 0.4% of a sample with around 40,000 clones, 85% to 95% of them seen once. The sequences come from CD4+ T cells from peripheral blood mononuclear cells, collected in the second trimester of pregnancy. Every receptor here comes from a female donor with multiple sclerosis, enrolled in a pregnancy study. CDR3s include the opening cysteine and the closing phenylalanine or tryptophan. Each record gives: D gene, J gene, V gene, clone size, CDR3 DNA, CDR3 protein. The D gene is left open where the match is weak. The size field is filled for only some rows; it gives once, few, many or a size class.

d_call: TRBD1; j_call: TRBJ1-1; v_call: TRBV19; clone_size: -; cdr3_nt: TGTGCCAGTAGTGCACCGGGACAGCAGAACACTGAAGCTTTCTTT; cdr3_aa: CASSAPGQQNTEAFF
d_call: -; j_call: TRBJ1-5; v_call: TRBV11-2; clone_size: -; cdr3_nt: TGTGCCAGCAGCTTCCGACGGGGGGCGCCTAGGGGTCAGCCCCAGCATTTT; cdr3_aa: CASSFRRGAPRGQPQHF
d_call: TRBD1; j_call: TRBJ2-3; v_call: TRBV5-1; clone_size: -; cdr3_nt: TGCGCCAGCAGATTACAGGGGGCGAGCACAGATACGCAGTATTTT; cdr3_aa: CASRLQGASTDTQYF
d_call: -; j_call: TRBJ1-2; v_call: TRBV18; clone_size: once; cdr3_nt: TGTGCCAGCTCACCACGAACAGGGAATGGCTACACCTTC; cdr3_aa: CASSPRTGNGYTF
d_call: -; j_call: TRBJ2-3; v_call: TRBV14; clone_size: -; cdr3_nt: TGTGCCAGCAGCCCGGCCGGGAGCGGCGGTACGCAGTATTTT; cdr3_aa: CASSPAGSGGTQYF
d_call: TRBD1; j_call: TRBJ1-2; v_call: TRBV6-5; clone_size: -; cdr3_nt: TGTGCCAGCAGTTACTGGACAGGGGGCTGGGGTGGCTACACCTTC; cdr3_aa: CASSYWTGGWGGYTF
d_call: -; j_call: TRBJ2-1; v_call: TRBV7-2; clone_size: -; cdr3_nt: TGTGCCAGCAGCTTATCGGCGGGAGAGCAGTTCTTC; cdr3_aa: CASSLSAGEQFF
d_call: -; j_call: TRBJ2-5; v_call: TRBV2; clone_size: -; cdr3_nt: TGTGCCAGCAGCTACGTCGAGACCCAGTACTTC; cdr3_aa: CASSYVETQYF
d_call: -; j_call: TRBJ2-1; v_call: TRBV6-6; clone_size: -; cdr3_nt: TGTGCCAGCAGTCTCCAACAGAATGAGCAGTTCTTC; cdr3_aa: CASSLQQNEQFF
d_call: -; j_call: TRBJ2-1; v_call: TRBV7-2; clone_size: -; cdr3_nt: TGTGCCAGCAGCTTTTCGGTTGGGCTTACTGAGCAGTTCTTC; cdr3_aa: CASSFSVGLTEQFF
d_call: -; j_call: TRBJ2-7; v_call: TRBV4-2; clone_size: -; cdr3_nt: TGTGCCAGCAGCCAAGAATTGGCCAGGCGCGAGCAGTACTTC; cdr3_aa: CASSQELARREQYF
d_call: TRBD1; j_call: TRBJ1-6; v_call: TRBV7-9; clone_size: -; cdr3_nt: TGTGCCAGCAGACCGGGACAGAGCTCCTATAATTCACCCCTCCACTTT; cdr3_aa: CASRPGQSSYNSPLHF
d_call: -; j_call: TRBJ2-1; v_call: TRBV12-5; clone_size: -; cdr3_nt: TGTGCTAGTGGTTTGGACAACAATGAGCAGTTCTTC; cdr3_aa: CASGLDNNEQFF
d_call: -; j_call: TRBJ1-3; v_call: TRBV6-6; clone_size: -; cdr3_nt: TGTGCCAGCAGTCCACAGGGTTTTGGAAACACCATATATTTT; cdr3_aa: CASSPQGFGNTIYF
d_call: -; j_call: TRBJ2-5; v_call: TRBV27; clone_size: -; cdr3_nt: TGTGCCAGCAGTGTTATGAGGGGGTTTGGGGAGACCCAGTACTTC; cdr3_aa: CASSVMRGFGETQYF
d_call: -; j_call: TRBJ1-5; v_call: TRBV12-5; clone_size: -; cdr3_nt: TGTGCTAGTGGTTTGCGGGGGTCTGGCAATCAGCCCCAGCATTTT; cdr3_aa: CASGLRGSGNQPQHF
d_call: TRBD2; j_call: TRBJ2-3; v_call: TRBV5-4; clone_size: few; cdr3_nt: TGTGCCAGCAGCCCGGGACTAGCGGGGGGGGTAGGCACAGATACGCAGTATTTT; cdr3_aa: CASSPGLAGGVGTDTQYF
d_call: TRBD2; j_call: TRBJ2-5; v_call: TRBV6-1; clone_size: -; cdr3_nt: TGTGCCAGCAGTGCCGCTAGCGGGGGGGGATGGGAGACCCAGTACTTC; cdr3_aa: CASSAASGGGWETQYF
d_call: TRBD1; j_call: TRBJ2-3; v_call: TRBV5-6; clone_size: -; cdr3_nt: TGTGCCAGCAGCCGGGACAGGGGATCTGCAGATACGCAGTATTTT; cdr3_aa: CASSRDRGSADTQYF
d_call: TRBD1; j_call: TRBJ1-2; v_call: TRBV11-2; clone_size: -; cdr3_nt: TGTGCCAGCAGTCACATGAGGACAGGGGATGGAGCTAACTATGGCTACACCTTC; cdr3_aa: CASSHMRTGDGANYGYTF
d_call: TRBD1; j_call: TRBJ1-1; v_call: TRBV29-1; clone_size: -; cdr3_nt: TGCAGTCATCTCTCCTTGACAGGGAGGACTGAAGCTTTCTTT; cdr3_aa: CSHLSLTGRTEAFF
d_call: -; j_call: TRBJ2-1; v_call: TRBV28; clone_size: -; cdr3_nt: TGTGCCAGCAGTTTCCCCCGGTCGGAGCAGTTCTTC; cdr3_aa: CASSFPRSEQFF
d_call: -; j_call: TRBJ1-2; v_call: TRBV25-1; clone_size: -; cdr3_nt: TGTGCCAGCAGTGAATTCGGGAGGGACTATGGCTACACCTTC; cdr3_aa: CASSEFGRDYGYTF
d_call: -; j_call: TRBJ1-2; v_call: TRBV6-5; clone_size: -; cdr3_nt: TGTGCCAGCAGTTACGCTGCGAACTATGGCTACACCTTC; cdr3_aa: CASSYAANYGYTF
d_call: -; j_call: TRBJ2-5; v_call: TRBV29-1; clone_size: -; cdr3_nt: TGCAGCGTAACTGGGAAACGGGGGGCAGGCCAGTACTTC; cdr3_aa: CSVTGKRGAGQYF
d_call: TRBD1; j_call: TRBJ1-1; v_call: TRBV18; clone_size: -; cdr3_nt: TGTGCCAGCTCACCACCCGGGACAGGGGGCTTGGGCACTGAAGCTTTCTTT; cdr3_aa: CASSPPGTGGLGTEAFF
d_call: TRBD1; j_call: TRBJ1-1; v_call: TRBV11-1; clone_size: -; cdr3_nt: TGTGCCAGCAGCTTAAGATCTAACAGGGGGAACACTGAAGCTTTCTTT; cdr3_aa: CASSLRSNRGNTEAFF
d_call: -; j_call: TRBJ2-4; v_call: TRBV5-8; clone_size: once; cdr3_nt: TGTGCCAGCAGCCGTGTACAGCTAGCCAAAAACATTCAGTACTTC; cdr3_aa: CASSRVQLAKNIQYF
d_call: TRBD1; j_call: TRBJ2-7; v_call: TRBV19; clone_size: -; cdr3_nt: TGTGCCAGTAGTATATCTTCACCGGGACAGGGAACAATCTTCTACGAGCAGTACTTC; cdr3_aa: CASSISSPGQGTIFYEQYF
d_call: -; j_call: TRBJ1-4; v_call: TRBV29-1; clone_size: once; cdr3_nt: TGCAGCGTTGTTGGGGGGAATGAAAAACTGTTTTTT; cdr3_aa: CSVVGGNEKLFF
d_call: -; j_call: TRBJ2-1; v_call: TRBV10-3; clone_size: -; cdr3_nt: TGTGCCATCAGTGGGCTAGCGCAAGACAATGAGCAGTTCTTC; cdr3_aa: CAISGLAQDNEQFF
d_call: TRBD1; j_call: TRBJ1-2; v_call: TRBV30; clone_size: -; cdr3_nt: TGTGCCTGGAGTCCTGGACAGGGCGGTAACTATGGCTACACCTTC; cdr3_aa: CAWSPGQGGNYGYTF
d_call: -; j_call: TRBJ1-1; v_call: TRBV5-4; clone_size: -; cdr3_nt: TGTGCCAGCAGCTTGCCTGTCTCTTCGGACAGCTTGAACACTGAAGCTTTCTTT; cdr3_aa: CASSLPVSSDSLNTEAFF
d_call: -; j_call: TRBJ2-3; v_call: TRBV9; clone_size: -; cdr3_nt: TGTGCCAGCAGCGTAGCTGGGGGGCGGGGGTCGGGCACAGATACGCAGTATTTT; cdr3_aa: CASSVAGGRGSGTDTQYF
d_call: -; j_call: TRBJ1-5; v_call: TRBV30; clone_size: -; cdr3_nt: TGTGCCTGGAGTAGGGCAGGGGAACAGCCCCAGCATTTT; cdr3_aa: CAWSRAGEQPQHF
d_call: -; j_call: TRBJ1-2; v_call: TRBV28; clone_size: -; cdr3_nt: TGTGCCAGCACCACGACAGTCTATGGCTACACCTTC; cdr3_aa: CASTTTVYGYTF
d_call: TRBD2; j_call: TRBJ2-1; v_call: TRBV4-1; clone_size: -; cdr3_nt: TGCGCCAGCAGCCAAGAATTCGGGCTAGCGGGACGCAATGAGCAGTTCTTC; cdr3_aa: CASSQEFGLAGRNEQFF
d_call: TRBD2; j_call: TRBJ2-7; v_call: TRBV18; clone_size: once; cdr3_nt: TGTGCCAGCTCACCCGCTCTAGCGGGAGGTAAAAACGAGCAGTACTTC; cdr3_aa: CASSPALAGGKNEQYF
d_call: -; j_call: TRBJ2-7; v_call: TRBV28; clone_size: -; cdr3_nt: TGTGCCAGCAGTGCCGGGGTCAGGCCCCACGAGCAGTACTTC; cdr3_aa: CASSAGVRPHEQYF